This TCR beta chain appears in the sequencing data of a study of CD8 T cells in Susac syndrome (dated by TCRdb to about 2019). Looking at the study overall: Repertoire sequencing was used to test whether CD8+ T cell activation and differentiation in Susac syndrome was antigen driven.

RNA was extracted using the RNeasy kit, and about 0.45 to 1 microgram was reverse transcribed with random hexamers. TCR beta CDR3 regions were amplified with the immunoSEQ multiplex PCR assay covering 54 Vbeta and 13 Jbeta segments. Bias from PCR amplification was corrected by using a synthetic template baseline for primer optimization and for computational correction. The authors' analysis ran thus. Only productive sequences were kept, with reads annotated to V, D and J genes according to IMGT and analyzed in immunoSEQ Analyzer. To calculate clonality, Shannon entropy was normalized by log2 of the number of productive unique sequences and then subtracted from one. Public and private clones were assessed among the 100 most prevalent clones of each patient and control. Susac-specific clones were defined as absent from healthy and MS cohorts, over a thousand published viral clones and other ImmuneACCESS disease sequences. TCRdb applied fastp at Q25 and MiXCR to the public reads, then kept only in-frame beta chains. Here each entry gathers all rows of one CDR3 protein and keeps the most common genes and DNA. The V and J calls and clone size come from TCRdb's table, not from the authors' own analysis. Recorded for this sample are approximately 230,000 distinct CDR3 sequences; 93% of them occurred a single time. Of the sample, around 0.07% is held by the ten largest clones.

V is pared back by 3 bases and J by 4 bases, with 24 bases lying between the germline termini. CDR1 and CDR2 are drawn from the germline V gene (reference sequence): DFQATT, SNEGSKA. The cysteine opens and the phenylalanine closes a CDR3 of 17 amino acids. Of the read, only the CDR3 DNA is kept; its 51 bases are in frame from base 1. For this clonotype: Its antigen target is currently unknown. No qualities accompany the bases; no much larger clone lies one base away.

Peripheral blood CD8+ and CD4+ T cells from healthy donors, Susac syndrome patients and multiple sclerosis patients were profiled using high-throughput TCR beta sequencing. Multiple sclerosis controls were treatment-naive patients with stable or active relapsing-remitting disease fulfilling revised McDonald criteria. Bulk CD8+ and CD4+ T cells were purified by magnetic negative isolation, whereas CD8+ TEMRA cells were enriched by FACS. Blood was drawn into EDTA tubes, processed within 24 hours, and PBMCs were isolated by density gradient centrifugation. PBMCs intended for TCR sequencing were cryopreserved in liquid nitrogen and were subsequently thawed in a 37 degrees C water bath. Purity of sorted or isolated CD4+, CD8+ and CD8+ TEMRA cells was at least 90%. General study outcomes and caveats: The study acknowledged that relatively few individuals were included in the TCR sequencing and HLA analysis.

The sequence was collected from a human donor with multiple sclerosis. Recombination linked TRBV20-1 to TRBJ2-5, with the identity of the D gene unclear. Source material: CD4+ T cells from PBMCs. This receptor has the CDR3 CSASKSFGGSFGETQYF. DNA sequence: TGCAGTGCTAGTAAATCGTTTGGCGGCAGCTTCGGAGAGACCCAGTACTTC.